This passage covers 18 T cell receptor beta chains from one sample sequenced in a study of neurological immune-mediated disorders. TCRdb reprocessed the 5' RACE reads via MiXCR and lists one record per CDR3 protein. The sample records 130,000 or so distinct CDR3 sequences, roughly 3.2% being singletons. Sequencing was done on a sample of PBMCs. Receptor source: a woman under 40 with multiple sclerosis.

This clonotype was counted ten times or more. The CDR3 nucleotides read TGCAGCGTTGAAGACCCTAGCGAATACCAAGAGACCCAGTACTTC. Translation gives CSVEDPSEYQETQYF. V is TRBV29-1 and J is TRBJ2-5, with D perhaps matching TRBD2 (6 bases). This CDR3 is built from 15 residues. Trimming took 0 bases from V and 0 from J, leaving 11 bases between them. Germline V gene sequence: CDR1 SQVTM, CDR2 ANQGSEA.

This clonotype has ten or more counts. The chain employs TRBV20-1 and TRBJ2-7; 14 bases line up with TRBD2. V gave up 5 bases and J gave up 5 bases; unmatched junction bases: 5. Germline values: CDR1 DFQATT, CDR2 SNEGSKA (reference sequence). CDR3 length: 14 residues. The CDR3 DNA sequence: TGCAGTGCTCCCGGGACTAGCGGGAGAGACGAGCAGTACTTC. It translates to CSAPGTSGRDEQYF.

This clonotype was seen at least ten times. The chain employs TRBV4-1 and TRBJ1-6, with 7 bases lining up with TRBD1. The CDR3 runs to 16 residues. V was clipped by 3 bases and J by 6 bases; unmatched bases: 8. CDR1 is MGHRA and CDR2 is YSYEKL in the germline V gene. DNA for the CDR3: TGCGCCAGCAGCCAGGCCGGGACAGACTTTAATTCACCCCTCCACTTT. Protein sequence: CASSQAGTDFNSPLHF.

This clonotype was counted at least ten times. V and J are TRBV7-2 and TRBJ2-7, with 9 bases lining up with TRBD2. J lost 2 bases, V lost 6 bases, and 11 bases had no gene match. Germline loops: CDR1 SGHTA, CDR2 FQGNSA. This CDR3 is 16 amino acids long. CDR3 residues: CASSSRGSSGTYEQYF. The CDR3 DNA reads as TGTGCCAGCAGTTCCAGGGGGTCTAGCGGGACCTACGAGCAGTACTTC.

This clonotype was recorded many times. This chain links TRBV28 with TRBJ2-1; 9 bases are shared with TRBD1. Looked up from germline, CDR1 is MDHEN and CDR2 is SYDVKM. CDR3 length: 15 amino acids. The trim removed 5 bases at V and 8 bases at J, leaving 10 bases unmatched. In DNA form, the CDR3 reads TGTGCCAGCAGTGACCCAGGACAGGGGACGGATGAGCAGTTCTTC. Its translation: CASSDPGQGTDEQFF. The variable domain in full, completed from reference TRBV28 and TRBJ2-1, reads DVKVTQSSRYLVKRTGEKVFLECVQDMDHENMFWYRQDPGLGLRLIYFSYDVKMKEKGDIPEGYSVSREKKERFSLILESASTNQTSMYLCASSDPGQGTDEQFFGPGTRLTVL.

This clonotype was detected ten times or more. This chain connects TRBV29-1 to TRBJ2-1; 7 bases agree with TRBD2. CDR3 size: 14 residues. The germline V gene has CDR1 SQVTM and CDR2 ANQGSEA. Trimming removed 3 bases from V and 9 bases from J; junction bases left unmatched: 11. The CDR3 DNA reads TGCAGCGTTGAGGGTAGCGGGCCTGGGGTTGAGCAGTTCTTC. This encodes CSVEGSGPGVEQFF.

Many counts were recorded for this clonotype. This rearrangement joins TRBV7-2 to TRBJ1-1; D is ambiguous. Trimming stripped 2 bases from V and 1 base from J, with 5 bases between. The CDR3 consists of 13 residues. Per the germline V gene, CDR1 is SGHTA and CDR2 is FQGNSA. This chain's CDR3 is CASSLWGNTEAFF. In DNA, the CDR3 is TGTGCCAGCAGCTTATGGGGGAACACTGAAGCTTTCTTT.

This clonotype occurred many times. The CDR3 loop reads CASSHEAAGKLFF. The CDR3 DNA is TGCGCCAGCAGTCACGAGGCTGCGGGTAAACTGTTTTTT. The rearrangement joins TRBV4-1 to TRBJ1-4; unclear D gene. Germline-derived CDR1 and CDR2 are MGHRA and YSYEKL. Trimming left V 6 bases short and J 11 bases short, with 16 bases between. CDR3 size: 13 residues.

This clonotype was recorded a few times. The rearrangement joins TRBV10-3 to TRBJ2-7; possibly TRBD1 or TRBD2 for D (5 bases each). This CDR3 is built from 14 residues. Trimming left V 6 bases short and J 2 bases short, with 14 bases between. CDR1 ENHRY and CDR2 SYGVKD come from the germline V gene. DNA of the CDR3: TGTGCCATCAGAGGGCGACGGGACGCCTACGAGCAGTACTTC. This sequence encodes CAIRGRRDAYEQYF.

This clonotype was observed at least ten times. J is TRBJ2-3 and V is TRBV7-8; D remains ambiguous. In germline, CDR1 is SGHVS, CDR2 FQNEAQ. V was cut by 3 bases and J by 0 bases, with 7 bases left in between. This CDR3 has 14 amino acids. Here the CDR3 reads CASSLTRSTDTQYF. The CDR3 DNA follows: TGTGCCAGCAGCTTGACTCGAAGCACAGATACGCAGTATTTT.

This clonotype was observed many times. This sequence joins TRBV3-1 and TRBJ2-5; D is perhaps TRBD1 or TRBD2 (5 bases each). Germline lookup yields CDR1 LGHDT and CDR2 YNNKEL (reference sequence). V was pared by 4 bases and J by 5 bases, with 23 bases between. The CDR3 consists of 17 residues. CDR3 region: CASSPTEPGPLRETQYF. In nucleotides, the CDR3 is TGTGCCAGCAGCCCCACCGAACCGGGACCACTCCGGGAGACCCAGTACTTC.

The chain is built from TRBV7-2 and TRBJ1-1; 7 positions agree with TRBD1. The CDR3 spans 16 residues. Per the germline V gene, CDR1 is SGHTA and CDR2 is FQGNSA. The V and J ends lost 5 bases and 1 base, in that order; junction bases with no gene match: 10. The CDR3 reads CASSHEKGGWNTEAFF. In DNA form, the CDR3 reads TGTGCCAGCAGCCACGAGAAAGGGGGCTGGAACACTGAAGCTTTCTTT.

This clonotype has ten or more counts. The J gene is TRBJ2-1, the V gene TRBV7-9; D not certain. The ends were cut back, 1 base at V and 2 bases at J, with 9 bases in the middle. From germline, CDR1 is SEHNR and CDR2 FQNEAQ (reference sequence). The CDR3 is 15 residues long. The CDR3 sequence: CASSLDGKAYNEQFF. CDR3 nucleotide sequence: TGTGCCAGCAGCTTAGATGGAAAGGCCTACAATGAGCAGTTCTTC.

This clonotype was detected ten times or more. The chain recombines TRBV4-3 with TRBJ2-6, with unresolved D. V dropped 0 bases and J dropped 0 bases, with 9 bases sitting between them. This CDR3 spans 17 amino acids. Germline assignment: CDR1 LGHNA and CDR2 YSLEER. This CDR3 reads CASSQEPARSGANVLTF. DNA for the CDR3: TGCGCCAGCAGCCAAGAACCGGCACGCTCTGGGGCCAACGTCCTGACTTTC.

This clonotype was seen many times. V is TRBV7-2 and J is TRBJ1-6; TRBD1 agrees at 9 bases. The germline gives CDR1 SGHTA, CDR2 FQGNSA. The length of the CDR3 is 14 residues. Germline trimming cut 5 bases from V and 8 bases from J; bases unmatched to any gene: 4. The CDR3 DNA reads TGTGCCAGCAGCGTCCGGGACAGGGATTCACCCCTCCACTTT. Translating it yields CASSVRDRDSPLHF.

In this sample, this clonotype turned up many times. This chain connects TRBV18 to TRBJ1-5; 7 bases agree with TRBD1. The CDR3 consists of 15 residues. J gave up 4 bases and V 4 bases, and 7 bases lay outside the gene matches. Germline assignment: CDR1 KGHSH and CDR2 LQKENI. CDR3 nucleotides: TGTGCCAGCTCACTTACCCGGGACAGAAATCAGCCCCAGCATTTT. Amino acids: CASSLTRDRNQPQHF.

This clonotype was seen many times. This chain connects TRBV20-1 to TRBJ2-5; 13 bases fit TRBD2. The germline CDR1 and CDR2 sequences are DFQATT and SNEGSKA (reference sequence). The length of the CDR3 is 13 residues. Trimming at V came to 7 bases and at J to 13 bases, leaving 12 bases not matched to a gene. CDR3 bases: TGCAGTGGCACCGGGACTAGCGGGACTCGAATGTACTTC. Translated: CSGTGTSGTRMYF.

This clonotype was recorded at least ten times. This sequence joins TRBV5-1 and TRBJ2-7; 7 bases are a match to TRBD2. Germline V lookup: CDR1 SGHRS, CDR2 YFSETQ. J gave up 6 bases and V 10 bases, and 10 bases lay outside the gene matches. The CDR3 runs 12 residues. CDR3 protein: CASRAGVSEQYF. The CDR3 DNA sequence: TGCGCCTCGAGGGCGGGAGTTTCCGAGCAGTACTTC.